Shown below are 24 T cell receptor beta chains from a single sample sequenced in a study of T cell changes during pregnancy in multiple sclerosis. Measured with immunoSEQ multiplex PCR; TCRdb has only the in-frame clones, and not every one. The sample yields roughly 32,000 clones, 91% seen once. Sequencing used CD8+ T cells from peripheral blood mononuclear cells, obtained in the second trimester of pregnancy. These receptors were obtained from a female donor in good health, enrolled as a control in a pregnancy study.

The V and J genes are TRBV7-8 and TRBJ2-3, with TRBD2 identical over 8 bases. Germline V gives CDR1 SGHVS, CDR2 FQNEAQ. The J segment lost 6 bases and the V segment lost 1 base, leaving 9 bases of the junction unmatched. CDR3 size: 16 residues. CDR3 in DNA: TGTGCCAGCAGCTTAGGAGCGGGGGATATCGAGGATACGCAGTATTTT. Translating gives CASSLGAGDIEDTQYF.

V usage is TRBV9 and J usage is TRBJ2-7, with 8 bases identical to TRBD2. CDR3 length: 17 amino acids. Losses at the gene ends were 4 bases for V and 5 bases for J; bases not matched to a gene: 17. CDR1 is SGDLS, CDR2 YYNGEE, per germline. In DNA form, the CDR3 reads TGTGCCAGCAGCCCCTGGGGTAGCGGGGTCGGTATGGACGAGCAGTACTTC. Amino acid sequence: CASSPWGSGVGMDEQYF.

This chain joins TRBV19 and TRBJ1-1; D perhaps matches TRBD1 (5 bases). Trimming took 8 bases from V and 8 from J, leaving 15 bases between them. The CDR3 is 12 amino acids. Per the germline V gene, CDR1 is LNHDA and CDR2 is SQIVND (reference sequence). CDR3 nucleotides: TGTGCCAGTCCTGGACTAGAGGGGGAAGCTTTCTTT. Its protein is CASPGLEGEAFF.

The V and J genes are TRBV7-9 and TRBJ1-1; no clear D gene. This CDR3 contains 12 residues. V lost 4 bases and J lost 6, with 9 bases in between. Germline lookup yields CDR1 SEHNR and CDR2 FQNEAQ (reference sequence). CDR3 loop: CASSSSNPEAFF. CDR3 DNA: TGTGCCAGCAGCTCCTCTAACCCTGAAGCTTTCTTT.

V usage is TRBV27 and J usage is TRBJ2-2, with TRBD1 as a possible D gene (5 bases). Deletions cut 2 bases from V and 0 bases from J, with 7 bases between. The CDR3 sequence is 15 residues long. Germline CDR1 MNHEY, CDR2 SMNVEV (reference sequence). The CDR3 DNA reads TGTGCCAGCAGTTTAAGGGGAACGAACACCGGGGAGCTGTTTTTT. Its translation is CASSLRGTNTGELFF.

This clone came up once. V usage is TRBV7-3 and J usage is TRBJ2-3, with TRBD2 matching over 9 bases. Germline lookup yields CDR1 SGHTA and CDR2 FQGTGA. V gave up 5 bases and J gave up 0 bases; unmatched junction bases: 3. This CDR3 comprises 15 residues. The CDR3 DNA reads TGTGCCAGCAGCCCGCGGGGGGGGAGCACAGATACGCAGTATTTT. It codes for CASSPRGGSTDTQYF.

The V call is TRBV27, the J call TRBJ2-7; 7 bases are a match to TRBD2. The ends lost 2 bases at V and 4 bases at J; junction bases unmatched: 5. The length of the CDR3 is 14 residues. Germline V gene lookup returns CDR1 MNHEY and CDR2 SMNVEV (reference sequence). CDR3 nucleotides: TGTGCCAGCAGTTTAAACGGGGGGAGTTACGAGCAGTACTTC. Translating gives CASSLNGGSYEQYF.

V and J are TRBV6-5 and TRBJ1-2; TRBD1 agrees at 8 bases. From germline, CDR1 is MNHEY and CDR2 SVGAGI. The CDR3 contains 16 residues. V was clipped by 3 bases and J by 4 bases; unmatched bases: 10. CDR3 residues: CASSYPTGTGIYGYTF. Written as DNA, the CDR3 is TGTGCCAGCAGTTATCCCACCGGGACAGGCATCTATGGCTACACCTTC.

The count of this clone is one. This chain connects TRBV30 to TRBJ1-5, with D perhaps TRBD1 (5 bases). V was pared by 0 bases and J by 7 bases, with 10 bases between. Germline loops: CDR1 GTSNPN, CDR2 SVGIG (reference sequence). This CDR3 contains 13 residues. This CDR3 is CAWSVRGGQPQHF. In DNA form, the CDR3 reads TGTGCCTGGAGTGTACGGGGGGGACAGCCCCAGCATTTT. Based on the CDR3 plus reference TRBV30 and TRBJ1-5, the full variable domain is SQTIHQWPATLVQPVGSPLSLECTVEGTSNPNLYWYRQAAGRGLQLLFYSVGIGQISSEVPQNLSASRPQDRQFILSSKKLLLSDSGFYLCAWSVRGGQPQHFGDGTRLSIL.

This chain connects TRBV4-3 to TRBJ1-1; D is possibly TRBD1 (6 bases). This CDR3 comprises 13 residues. Trimming left V 1 base short and J 4 bases short, with 7 bases between. Per the germline V gene, CDR1 is LGHNA and CDR2 is YSLEER. CDR3 sequence: CASSQGRGTEAFF. The DNA of the CDR3 is TGCGCCAGCAGCCAAGGCAGGGGCACTGAAGCTTTCTTT.

The CDR3 reads CASSAGTGGGNEQFF. The CDR3 DNA reads as TGTGCCAGCAGCGCGGGGACAGGGGGCGGCAATGAGCAGTTCTTC. The chain links TRBV9 to TRBJ2-1, with TRBD1 matching over 12 bases. The CDR3 runs 15 residues. Germline-derived CDR1 and CDR2 are SGDLS and YYNGEE. Trimming took 3 bases from V and 6 from J; bases not matched to a gene: 4.

The chain has TRBV5-1 and TRBJ2-3; no clear D gene. This CDR3 contains 12 residues. From germline, CDR1 is SGHRS and CDR2 YFSETQ. V lost 0 bases and J 4 bases, leaving 3 bases between the germline ends. CDR3 sequence (DNA): TGCGCCAGCAGCTTGGGCGCAGATACGCAGTATTTT. The encoded protein is CASSLGADTQYF.

V and J are TRBV4-2 and TRBJ2-3; D may be TRBD1 (6 bases). Trimming pared 3 bases from V and 3 bases from J, leaving 25 bases between. The CDR3 totals 19 residues. Germline loops: CDR1 LGHNA, CDR2 YNFKEQ. The CDR3 bases are TGTGCCAGCAGCCAGGGGGCATTCCGTCAGGGCCTTCCGACAGATACGCAGTATTTT. It translates to CASSQGAFRQGLPTDTQYF.

J is TRBJ2-1 and V is TRBV6-1; D perhaps matches TRBD1 (7 bases). Deletions cut 2 bases from V and 8 bases from J, with 10 bases between. CDR3 length: 13 residues. Germline values: CDR1 MNHNS, CDR2 SASEGT. CDR3 DNA sequence: TGTGCCAGCAGTGAAACAGGGGAGGATGAGCAGTTCTTC. It translates to CASSETGEDEQFF.

V usage is TRBV27 and J usage is TRBJ2-3, with 8 bases that match TRBD2. V shed 5 bases, J shed 6 bases, and the junction held 7 bases outside the gene matches. The CDR3 is 14 amino acids. Germline CDR1 reads MNHEY; CDR2 reads SMNVEV (reference sequence). CDR3 loop: CASSERGGSDTQYF. The CDR3 DNA follows: TGTGCCAGCAGTGAACGGGGGGGGAGCGATACGCAGTATTTT.

This clone occurred a few times. V gene TRBV27 combines with J gene TRBJ1-2; D gene unclear. Per the germline V gene, CDR1 is MNHEY and CDR2 is SMNVEV (reference sequence). This CDR3 comprises 14 residues. Deletions cut 8 bases from V and 2 bases from J, with 15 bases between. CDR3 protein: CASSSGEGNYGYTF. CDR3 DNA sequence: TGTGCCAGCTCCTCCGGGGAAGGGAACTATGGCTACACCTTC.

This chain's CDR3 is CASSGGGYTF. In DNA form, the CDR3 reads TGTGCCAGCAGCGGAGGCGGCTACACCTTC. J is TRBJ1-2 and V is TRBV9; no definite D call. Trimming removed 3 bases from V and 8 bases from J, with 5 bases in between. CDR1 is SGDLS, CDR2 YYNGEE, per germline. This CDR3 contains 10 residues. Complete variable domain (other parts from reference TRBV9 and TRBJ1-2): DSGVTQTPKHLITATGQRVTLRCSPRSGDLSVYWYQQSLDQGLQFLIQYYNGEERAKGNILERFSAQQFPDLHSELNLSSLELGDSALYFCASSGGGYTFGSGTRLTVV.

This chain connects TRBV7-8 to TRBJ2-3; 9 bases are shared with TRBD1. The germline V gene encodes CDR1 SGHVS and CDR2 FQNEAQ. Trimming cost V 3 bases and J 2 bases; bases outside gene matches: 3. CDR3 length equals 15 residues. The CDR3 DNA follows: TGTGCCAGCAGCTTGGACAGGGGTAACACAGATACGCAGTATTTT. This codes for CASSLDRGNTDTQYF.

The chain has TRBV7-8 and TRBJ1-5; 7 bases line up with TRBD1. Germline assignment: CDR1 SGHVS and CDR2 FQNEAQ. The CDR3 runs to 15 residues. The junction had 6 bases not matched to a gene; V was cut back by 4 bases and J by 3 bases. CDR3 nucleotide sequence: TGTGCCAGCAGCTCAGACAGGGCCACCAATCAGCCCCAGCATTTT. This translates into CASSSDRATNQPQHF.

This chain links TRBV27 with TRBJ2-7, with D maybe TRBD2 (7 bases). In germline, CDR1 is MNHEY, CDR2 SMNVEV (reference sequence). The V end lost 2 bases, the J end lost 6 bases, and 14 bases lay between the germline ends. The CDR3 runs to 14 residues. The CDR3 here is CASSLLFGGAEQYF. CDR3 nucleotides: TGTGCCAGCAGTTTACTGTTTGGGGGGGCCGAGCAGTACTTC.

The CDR3 coding sequence is TGCGCCAGCAGCCAGGTGTTAGTAGCACATGAAAAACTGTTTTTT. Amino acids: CASSQVLVAHEKLFF. The J gene is TRBJ1-4, the V gene TRBV4-3; no clear D gene. Per germline, CDR1 LGHNA and CDR2 YSLEER. Trimming removed 3 bases from V and 6 bases from J, with 14 bases in between. The CDR3 is 15 residues long.

This clone has only one observation. The DNA for the CDR3 is TGTGCCAGCAGCTTGGAGGACAGCTATGGCTACACCTTC. Its translation is CASSLEDSYGYTF. This chain joins TRBV5-6 and TRBJ1-2, with D possibly matching TRBD1 (6 bases). Germline V gives CDR1 SGHDT, CDR2 YYEEEE. With 0 bases removed from V and 4 bases from J, the gap between germline ends came to 7 bases. The length of the CDR3 is 13 residues.

V gene TRBV9 combines with J gene TRBJ2-1, with 12 bases matching TRBD2. From germline, CDR1 is SGDLS and CDR2 YYNGEE. Trimming removed 4 bases from V and 6 bases from J; junction bases left unmatched: 14. The CDR3 consists of 18 residues. CDR3 residues: CASSPEGLTSGGTNEQFF. CDR3 coding DNA: TGTGCCAGCAGCCCCGAGGGGTTAACTAGCGGGGGGACCAATGAGCAGTTCTTC.

The J gene is TRBJ1-2, the V gene TRBV19, with 7 nucleotides matching TRBD1. V shed 0 bases, J shed 4 bases, and the junction held 8 bases outside the gene matches. The CDR3 is made up of 16 amino acids. Germline values: CDR1 LNHDA, CDR2 SQIVND (reference sequence). The CDR3 DNA is TGTGCCAGTAGTATAGACGGACAGGCTCCTCTCTATGGCTACACCTTC. Amino acid sequence: CASSIDGQAPLYGYTF.